This entry lists 19 T cell receptor beta chains sequenced from one sample in a study of shared clonotypes between healthy human individuals. This table comes from immunoSEQ multiplex PCR, and its TCRdb copy is limited to in-frame clones, with some not included. The sample includes 2,500,000 or so clones, approximately 90% of them seen just once. Sequenced material: naive CD4+ T cells sorted from blood. This sample's subset: CD45RA+ positively selected. The receptors here all came from a man between 18 and 29 years old in good health.

This clone has just one count. The rearrangement joins TRBV6-6 to TRBJ1-5; 8 nucleotides match TRBD1. There are 14 residues in the CDR3. V shed 8 bases, J shed 4 bases, and the junction held 7 bases outside the gene matches. The germline V gene encodes CDR1 MNHNY and CDR2 SVGAGI (reference sequence). CDR3 nucleotides: TGTGCCAGCGCCCTGACAGGGGATAATCAGCCCCAGCATTTT. Translating it yields CASALTGDNQPQHF.

This chain joins TRBV6-5 and TRBJ2-7; 11 bases map to TRBD2. With V trimmed by 7 bases and J by 1 base, 6 bases remained unmatched. CDR1 and CDR2 from the germline V gene are MNHEY and SVGAGI. The CDR3 contains 15 residues. The CDR3 sequence is CASTELAGGSYEQYF. The DNA of the CDR3 is TGTGCCAGCACTGAGCTAGCGGGAGGATCCTACGAGCAGTACTTC.

The chain links TRBV12-5 to TRBJ1-1, with D perhaps matching TRBD1 (6 bases). The germline gives CDR1 LGHNT, CDR2 FRNRAP. This CDR3 has 17 amino acids. V lost 4 bases to trimming and J lost 3 bases, with 21 bases between them. CDR3 loop: CASGSLYQGPTDTEAFF. The CDR3 region has the DNA TGTGCTAGTGGTTCACTTTACCAGGGGCCAACGGACACTGAAGCTTTCTTT. Full variable domain (outside the CDR3, taken from reference TRBV12-5 and TRBJ1-1): DARVTQTPRHKVTEMGQEVTMRCQPILGHNTVFWYRQTMMQGLELLAYFRNRAPLDDSGMPKDRFSAEMPDATLATLKIQPSEPRDSAVYFCASGSLYQGPTDTEAFFGQGTRLTVV.

The rearrangement joins TRBV18 to TRBJ1-1, with D possibly TRBD1 on 6 matching bases. The germline CDR1 and CDR2 sequences are KGHSH and LQKENI. Trimming left V 3 bases short and J 11 bases short, with 13 bases between. The CDR3 covers 12 residues. CDR3 region: CASSPQGTRAFF. CDR3 bases: TGTGCCAGCTCACCTCAGGGGACGAGGGCTTTCTTT.

The genes are TRBV6-5 and TRBJ1-3; maybe TRBD1 (5 bases). The CDR3 runs to 15 residues. Trimming shortened V by 4 bases and J by 4 bases, and 14 bases separated the two germline ends. Germline loops: CDR1 MNHEY, CDR2 SVGAGI. CDR3: CASSLGGRIGNTIYF. CDR3 DNA sequence: TGTGCCAGCAGTTTGGGGGGAAGAATAGGAAACACCATATATTTT.

This chain links TRBV30 with TRBJ2-1, with a possible D match to TRBD2 (6 bases). Germline assignment: CDR1 GTSNPN and CDR2 SVGIG (reference sequence). With 0 bases removed from V and 6 bases from J, the gap between germline ends came to 15 bases. This CDR3 has 15 residues. Here the CDR3 DNA reads TGTGCCTGGAGTGTACGGAGGGGCCCGGGCAATGAGCAGTTCTTC. Protein sequence: CAWSVRRGPGNEQFF.

The genes are TRBV28 and TRBJ2-7, with D unresolved. Deletions cut 8 bases from V and 5 bases from J, with 16 bases between. Germline values: CDR1 MDHEN, CDR2 SYDVKM. The CDR3 has 13 residues. CDR3 bases: TGTGCCAGCCGACGGGCGTCTTCCCACGAGCAGTACTTC. As protein: CASRRASSHEQYF.

The chain uses TRBV4-1 and TRBJ2-3, with D unresolved. The J call may be incorrect, as the DNA end agrees better with TRBJ1-6. The CDR3 is 14 residues long. Germline V gene sequence: CDR1 MGHRA, CDR2 YSYEKL. This chain's CDR3 is CASSQESSGSGLHF. The CDR3 DNA reads as TGCGCCAGCAGCCAAGAGTCTTCAGGTTCCGGCCTCCACTTT.

The chain recombines TRBV6-5 with TRBJ1-2; D is perhaps TRBD1 (6 bases). Germline V CDR1 and CDR2: MNHEY, SVGAGI. The CDR3 runs 14 residues. Trimming shortened V by 9 bases and J by 8 bases, and 22 bases separated the two germline ends. This CDR3 is CASYEGGFLGGYTF. The DNA of the CDR3 is TGTGCCAGTTACGAAGGGGGTTTCTTAGGAGGCTACACCTTC.

The rearrangement links TRBV9 to TRBJ2-1; 10 bases align to TRBD1. V shed 4 bases, J shed 3 bases, and the junction held 7 bases outside the gene matches. The CDR3 is 16 residues long. Per germline, CDR1 SGDLS and CDR2 YYNGEE. The CDR3 spells CASSRAGTGDYNEQFF. CDR3 DNA sequence: TGTGCCAGCAGCCGGGCCGGGACAGGGGACTACAATGAGCAGTTCTTC.

The chain is built from TRBV5-1 and TRBJ1-1; 8 bases are a match to TRBD1. Germline V gene lookup returns CDR1 SGHRS and CDR2 YFSETQ. CDR3 length: 16 amino acids. Unmatched junction bases numbered 5, after V lost 0 bases and J lost 1 base. The CDR3 bases are TGCGCCAGCAGCTTGGAACCGGACAGGGCGAACACTGAAGCTTTCTTT. This codes for CASSLEPDRANTEAFF.

The chain uses TRBV27 and TRBJ2-2; the match to TRBD1 covers 9 bases. The CDR3 length is 15 residues. Trimming cost V 5 bases and J 7 bases; bases outside gene matches: 8. Germline V gives CDR1 MNHEY, CDR2 SMNVEV (reference sequence). The CDR3 DNA sequence: TGTGCCAGCAGTGCGAACAGGGGGCGCGGCGGGGAGCTGTTTTTT. This sequence encodes CASSANRGRGGELFF.

V and J are TRBV5-4 and TRBJ1-2, with D possibly TRBD1 on 6 matching bases. The CDR3 covers 16 residues. V gave up 4 bases and J gave up 3 bases, with 19 bases separating them. The germline gives CDR1 SGHNT, CDR2 YYREEE (reference sequence). As DNA, the CDR3 is TGTGCCAGCAGCGCGGCGATGGGGGCCGGAGACTATGGCTACACCTTC. It codes for CASSAAMGAGDYGYTF.

Turning to this clone: Other DNA sequences in the sample encode the same CDR3. The V call is TRBV2, the J call TRBJ1-2; TRBD1 is a possible D gene (5 bases). Germline V lookup: CDR1 SNHLY, CDR2 FYNNEI. The CDR3 spans 13 residues. The V and J ends lost 3 bases and 3 bases respectively, with 8 bases between them. The CDR3 protein is CASSEGGDYGYTF. Here the CDR3 DNA reads TGTGCCAGCAGTGAGGGGGGGGACTATGGCTACACCTTC. Full variable domain (outside the CDR3, taken from reference TRBV2 and TRBJ1-2): EPEVTQTPSHQVTQMGQEVILRCVPISNHLYFYWYRQILGQKVEFLVSFYNNEISEKSEIFDDQFSVERPDGSNFTLKIRSTKLEDSAMYFCASSEGGDYGYTFGSGTRLTVV.

Points on this clone: The sample carries other DNA sequences with the same CDR3. This CDR3 reads CASSSSTDTQYF. The CDR3 coding sequence is TGTGCCAGCAGCTCAAGCACAGATACGCAGTATTTT. The rearrangement uses TRBV7-3 and TRBJ2-3, with D uncertain. This CDR3 is built from 12 residues. Trimming shortened V by 4 bases and J by 0 bases, and 2 bases separated the two germline ends. The germline V gene has CDR1 SGHTA and CDR2 FQGTGA.

This chain links TRBV7-2 with TRBJ1-1; D perhaps matches TRBD1 (6 bases). The CDR3 has 12 amino acids. Germline V gene lookup returns CDR1 SGHTA and CDR2 FQGNSA. V lost 6 bases to trimming and J lost 6 bases, with 11 bases between them. The CDR3, as DNA: TGTGCCAGCAGTCAAGGGGGGGCTGAAGCTTTCTTT. Its translation: CASSQGGAEAFF.

The rearrangement uses TRBV2 and TRBJ1-2, with 7 nucleotides matching TRBD1. The trim removed 8 bases at V and 8 bases at J, leaving 11 bases unmatched. The CDR3 loop spans 13 amino acids. The germline V gene encodes CDR1 SNHLY and CDR2 FYNNEI. The CDR3 loop is CASAGTAVSGYTF. The DNA for the CDR3 is TGTGCCAGCGCCGGGACAGCGGTTTCAGGCTACACCTTC.

The chain uses TRBV25-1 and TRBJ2-5; D is possibly TRBD1 or TRBD2 (6 bases each). The V and J ends lost 5 bases and 9 bases respectively, with 22 bases between them. The CDR3 is made up of 15 amino acids. Germline CDR1 MGHDK, CDR2 SYGVNS. CDR3: CASSPSRGGGEAQYF. The CDR3 DNA reads TGTGCCAGCAGTCCTTCCAGGGGAGGCGGGGAGGCCCAGTACTTC.

The chain is built from TRBV10-3 and TRBJ2-7; tentatively, D is TRBD1 (6 bases). The germline CDR1 and CDR2 sequences are ENHRY and SYGVKD. V lost 6 bases and J lost 4, with 19 bases in between. The CDR3 sequence is 15 residues long. CDR3 DNA: TGTGCCATCAGGGATTCCGGGACAAAGGGTTACGAGCAGTACTTC. It encodes CAIRDSGTKGYEQYF.